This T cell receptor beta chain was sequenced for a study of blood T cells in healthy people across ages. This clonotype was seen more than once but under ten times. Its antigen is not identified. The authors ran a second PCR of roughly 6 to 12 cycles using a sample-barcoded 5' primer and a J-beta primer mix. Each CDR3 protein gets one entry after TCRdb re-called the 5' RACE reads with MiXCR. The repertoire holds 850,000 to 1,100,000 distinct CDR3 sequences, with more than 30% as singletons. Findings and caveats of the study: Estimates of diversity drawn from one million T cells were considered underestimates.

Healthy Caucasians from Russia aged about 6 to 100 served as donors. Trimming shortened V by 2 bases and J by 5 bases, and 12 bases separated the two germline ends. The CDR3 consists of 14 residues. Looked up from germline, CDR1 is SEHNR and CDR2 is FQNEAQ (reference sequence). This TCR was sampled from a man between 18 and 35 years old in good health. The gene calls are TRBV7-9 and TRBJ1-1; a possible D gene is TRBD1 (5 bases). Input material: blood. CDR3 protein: CASSLSWTPTEAFF. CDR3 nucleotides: TGTGCCAGCAGCTTATCCTGGACACCGACTGAAGCTTTCTTT.